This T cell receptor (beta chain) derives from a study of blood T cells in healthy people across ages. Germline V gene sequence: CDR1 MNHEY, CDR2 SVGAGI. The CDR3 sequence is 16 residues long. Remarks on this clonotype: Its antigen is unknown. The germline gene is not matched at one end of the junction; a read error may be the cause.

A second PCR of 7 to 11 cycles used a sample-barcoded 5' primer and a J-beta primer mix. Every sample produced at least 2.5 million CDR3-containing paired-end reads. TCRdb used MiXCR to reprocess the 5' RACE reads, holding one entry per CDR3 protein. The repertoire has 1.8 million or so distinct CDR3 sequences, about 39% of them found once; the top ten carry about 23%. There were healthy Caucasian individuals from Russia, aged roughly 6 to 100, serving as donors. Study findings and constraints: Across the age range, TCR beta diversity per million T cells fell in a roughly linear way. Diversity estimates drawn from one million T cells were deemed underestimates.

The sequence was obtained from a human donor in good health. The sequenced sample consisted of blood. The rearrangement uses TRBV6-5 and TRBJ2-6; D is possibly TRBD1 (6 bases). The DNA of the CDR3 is TGTGCCAGCAGTAGGACAGAGCTAGGTGGGGCCAACGTCCCGACTTTC. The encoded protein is CASSRTELGGANVPTF.